This entry is about one T cell receptor (beta chain). V shed 0 bases and J shed 3 bases, with 12 bases lying between them. From germline, CDR1 is LGHNA and CDR2 YSLEER. The CDR3 loop spans 15 amino acids. The data were produced by immunoSEQ multiplex PCR, yet TCRdb's version contains in-frame clones alone and is incomplete. The sample has approximately 140,000 clones; around 89% are singletons. The record originates from a study of blood T cell repertoires in COVID-19. Looking at the study overall: The study drew acute and convalescent COVID-19 samples from the United States, Italy and Spain. The cDNA or gDNA used as material had been derived from T cells, B-cell-depleted T cells, or PBMCs.

The sample was peripheral blood. The rearrangement uses TRBV4-3 and TRBJ2-7; unclear D gene. The receptor comes from a man between 65 and 85 years old with active COVID-19. CDR3 nucleotides: TGCGCCAGCAGCCAAGACCGTAGCAACTACTACGAGCAGTACTTC. It translates to CASSQDRSNYYEQYF.